This T cell receptor (beta chain) derives from a study of immune cell composition in non-small cell lung cancer. General observations from the study: Top 10 clone scores and clonality were higher in squamous than adenocarcinoma.

The germline V gene has CDR1 SNHLY and CDR2 FYNNEI. The CDR3 length is 15 residues. V lost 5 bases, J lost 6 bases, and 9 bases stayed unmatched. TCRdb's table, derived via immunoSEQ multiplex PCR, lists solely in-frame clones and lacks some. The data contain roughly 1,700 clones, more than 65% of them singletons. Details on this clone: Its antigen is unknown.

This same sample was also part of a study on CD4 T cells in lung cancer.

The source of this sequence is a human donor with non-small cell lung cancer. Sequencing used lung tumor tissue. This chain joins TRBV2 and TRBJ1-5; 8 nucleotides match TRBD1. The CDR3 DNA follows: TGTGCCAGCAGTCAGACAGGGGCAGAGGGTCAGCCCCAGCATTTT. The encoded protein is CASSQTGAEGQPQHF.